One and the same sample provided the 21 T cell receptor beta chains below, sequenced in a study of graft-versus-host responses after intestinal transplantation. Here immunoSEQ multiplex PCR was the method, and the copy in TCRdb shows in-frame clones only, minus some. Here the sample spans approximately 15,000 clones, around a third being singletons. Sample: alloreactive CD4+ T cells from a mixed lymphocyte reaction culture, taken before intestinal transplant. Subset here: CFSE-low proliferating T cells sorted from approximately 6-day pre-transplant mixed lymphocyte reaction (GvH or HvG direction). Receptors originate from a human patient who received an intestinal transplant.

Remarks on this clone: A much larger clone lies a single base off, so this may be a read error. Other DNA sequences in the same sample also yield this CDR3. This chain connects TRBV4-1 to TRBJ2-7, with 9 bases matching TRBD2. CDR1 and CDR2 from the germline V gene are MGHRA and YSYEKL. There are 13 residues in the CDR3. The J segment lost 7 bases and the V segment lost 7 bases, leaving 8 bases of the junction unmatched. The CDR3 loop reads CASTQGLAGEQYF. CDR3 DNA sequence: TGCGCCAGCACCCAGGGGCTAGCGGGGGAGCAGTACTTC.

CDR3 residues: CASRAGGGITEAFF. CDR3 nucleotides: TGTGCCAGCAGGGCCGGGGGAGGGATCACTGAAGCTTTCTTT. The V call is TRBV6-5, the J call TRBJ1-1; D perhaps matches TRBD1 (5 bases). The CDR3 is 14 amino acids. Germline values: CDR1 MNHEY, CDR2 SVGAGI. V lost 6 bases and J 4 bases, leaving 15 bases between the germline ends.

The chain carries TRBV4-1 and TRBJ2-3; 8 bases agree with TRBD1. Trimming at V came to 6 bases and at J to 3 bases, leaving 11 bases not matched to a gene. This CDR3 region has 16 residues. From germline, CDR1 is MGHRA and CDR2 YSYEKL. CDR3 sequence: CASRARTGLRTDTQYF. The DNA of the CDR3 is TGCGCCAGCAGAGCTAGGACAGGGCTAAGGACAGATACGCAGTATTTT.

This clone was seen once. The V and J genes are TRBV15 and TRBJ2-1; TRBD1 is a possible D gene (6 bases). The V end was cut by 0 bases, the J end by 7 bases, with 10 bases between. From germline, CDR1 is LNHNV and CDR2 YYDKDF (reference sequence). The CDR3 spans 14 residues. CDR3 sequence reads: CATSRDPGANEQFF. The CDR3 DNA reads as TGTGCCACCAGCAGAGATCCAGGGGCAAATGAGCAGTTCTTC.

This clone occurred a few times. This sequence joins TRBV11-3 and TRBJ2-1; 9 bases align to TRBD2. This CDR3 is 15 amino acids long. Germline trimming cut 2 bases from V and 4 bases from J; bases unmatched to any gene: 3. Germline V gene sequence: CDR1 SGHNT, CDR2 YENEEA. The CDR3 region is CASSLFAGGYNEQFF. CDR3 coding DNA: TGTGCCAGCAGCTTATTCGCGGGGGGGTACAATGAGCAGTTCTTC.

The chain uses TRBV6-6 and TRBJ2-7; 7 positions match TRBD2. The CDR3 extends over 15 amino acids. The germline V gene encodes CDR1 MNHNY and CDR2 SVGAGI (reference sequence). J was trimmed by 5 bases and V by 0 bases; bases with no gene match: 7. The CDR3 DNA reads as TGTGCCAGCAGTTACTCGGCGGGAGTAGCTAACGAGCAGTACTTC. Translated: CASSYSAGVANEQYF.

This clone was seen only a few times. The chain employs TRBV6-6 and TRBJ2-7; D may be TRBD1 or TRBD2 (5 bases each). Germline CDR1 is MNHNY and CDR2 is SVGAGI (reference sequence). The CDR3 spans 15 residues. V was cut by 5 bases and J by 5 bases, with 19 bases left in between. The CDR3 loop reads CASSARRDGHHEQYF. The CDR3 nucleotides read TGTGCCAGCAGTGCAAGACGGGACGGACACCACGAGCAGTACTTC.

The chain combines TRBV12-1 with TRBJ2-1; the D call of TRBD2 is as the table states it, not checked on the DNA. TRBV12-1 is assigned pseudogene status. The CDR3 runs to 17 residues. In nucleotides, the CDR3 is TGTGCCAGCAGCAAACCGGGGAGCGGGAGACCCTACAATGAGCAGTTCTTC. This gives the protein CASSKPGSGRPYNEQFF.

V gene TRBV6-5 combines with J gene TRBJ1-2, with a weak D call TRBD1 (5 bases). Germline V gene sequence: CDR1 MNHEY, CDR2 SVGAGI. The V end was cut by 8 bases, the J end by 3 bases, with 10 bases between. CDR3 length: 12 amino acids. The CDR3, as DNA: TGTGCCAGCGAGGCGGGGGACTATGGCTACACCTTC. This codes for CASEAGDYGYTF.

The chain is built from TRBV4-2 and TRBJ1-2, with D unresolved. Trimming removed 1 base at V and 8 bases at J, with 8 bases between. The CDR3 sequence is 12 residues long. Looked up from germline, CDR1 is LGHNA and CDR2 is YNFKEQ. CDR3 sequence reads: CASSQGFLGYTF. CDR3 sequence (DNA): TGTGCCAGCAGCCAAGGGTTCCTCGGCTACACCTTC.

Written as DNA, the CDR3 is TGTGCCAGCAGCTCCGGCGGTATCCTCTATGGCTACACCTTC. Protein sequence: CASSSGGILYGYTF. The chain carries TRBV7-2 and TRBJ1-2; the D is unclear. This CDR3 comprises 14 residues. Between the trimmed V and J ends, which lost 4 bases and 4 bases, there was a span of 13 bases. In germline, CDR1 is SGHTA, CDR2 FQGNSA. The full variable domain, rest sourced from reference TRBV7-2 and TRBJ1-2, is GAGVSQSPSNKVTEKGKDVELRCDPISGHTALYWYRQSLGQGLEFLIYFQGNSAPDKSGLPSDRFSAERTGGSVSTLTIQRTQQEDSAVYLCASSSGGILYGYTFGSGTRLTVV.

CDR3 protein: CASSGIRGGTEAFF. In nucleotides, the CDR3 is TGTGCCAGCAGCGGAATTAGGGGGGGCACTGAAGCTTTCTTT. The chain joins TRBV9 to TRBJ1-1, with a tentative D call TRBD1 (6 bases). V shed 3 bases and J shed 4 bases, with 13 bases lying between them. Germline V gene sequence: CDR1 SGDLS, CDR2 YYNGEE. CDR3 length equals 14 residues. Supplemented by reference TRBV9 and TRBJ1-1, the full variable domain reads DSGVTQTPKHLITATGQRVTLRCSPRSGDLSVYWYQQSLDQGLQFLIQYYNGEERAKGNILERFSAQQFPDLHSELNLSSLELGDSALYFCASSGIRGGTEAFFGQGTRLTVV.

This clone was counted once. This sequence joins TRBV6-5 and TRBJ2-7; 9 bases match TRBD2. Germline CDR1 is MNHEY and CDR2 is SVGAGI. The CDR3 is made up of 14 amino acids. V dropped 5 bases and J dropped 1; count of bases not matched to a gene: 3. CDR3 DNA: TGTGCCAGCAGTCGACTAGCGGAGTCCTACGAGCAGTACTTC. Encoded protein: CASSRLAESYEQYF.

This chain connects TRBV2 to TRBJ1-1; 7 bases map to TRBD1. Germline V CDR1 and CDR2: SNHLY, FYNNEI. V shed 4 bases, J shed 0 bases, and the junction held 8 bases outside the gene matches. The CDR3 consists of 16 residues. In DNA form, the CDR3 reads TGTGCCAGCAGTGTTAGACAGGGAAGGATGAACACTGAAGCTTTCTTT. Translated: CASSVRQGRMNTEAFF.

With regard to this clone: A read error may be the cause here, since a much bigger clone is one base away. The rearrangement links TRBV27 to TRBJ2-7, with D possibly TRBD2 on 7 matching bases. The germline V and J ends were trimmed by 6 bases and 7 bases, with 19 bases remaining between them. The CDR3 runs 14 residues. Germline-derived CDR1 and CDR2 are MNHEY and SMNVEV (reference sequence). CDR3 nucleotide sequence: TGTGCCAGCAGAGGGGGGGCCACGAGGGATGAGCAGTACTTC. It codes for CASRGGATRDEQYF.

Many counts were recorded for this clone. The V and J genes are TRBV7-9 and TRBJ2-1; TRBD2 matches 9 bases. The CDR3 is 15 amino acids. Germline CDR1 is SEHNR and CDR2 is FQNEAQ (reference sequence). Trimming cost V 5 bases and J 4 bases; bases outside gene matches: 6. Here the CDR3 reads CASSPGRGGYNEQFF. CDR3 bases: TGTGCCAGCAGCCCGGGGCGGGGGGGATACAATGAGCAGTTCTTC.

In this sample, this clone turned up a few times. CDR3 DNA sequence: TGTGCCAGCAGCCAAGATGCCCCCCTCGGCTACACCTTC. Amino acid sequence: CASSQDAPLGYTF. The rearrangement links TRBV14 to TRBJ1-2; D gene unclear. Deletions cut 0 bases from V and 8 bases from J, with 10 bases between. The CDR3 consists of 13 residues. Germline values: CDR1 SGHDN, CDR2 FVKESK.

The sample holds a few counts of this clone. The chain joins TRBV18 to TRBJ2-3, with a possible D match to TRBD1 (6 bases). There are 12 residues in the CDR3. The germline gives CDR1 KGHSH, CDR2 LQKENI. The V gene lost 10 bases and the J gene lost 5 bases, with 13 bases spanning the gap. Written as DNA, the CDR3 is TGTGCCACTGGACAGCAGGAAGATACGCAGTATTTT. This sequence encodes CATGQQEDTQYF.

This clone turned up a few times. The chain carries TRBV6-6 and TRBJ1-1; tentative D call: TRBD1 (6 bases). The CDR3 covers 11 residues. V lost 5 bases to trimming and J lost 9 bases, with 10 bases between them. The germline V gene encodes CDR1 MNHNY and CDR2 SVGAGI (reference sequence). CDR3 loop: CASSNRAKAFF. DNA of the CDR3: TGTGCCAGCAGTAACAGGGCCAAAGCTTTCTTT.

In its sample, this clone ranks as medium-sized (0.01 to 0.1%). The genes are TRBV10-3 and TRBJ1-1; 8 nucleotides agree with TRBD1. J was trimmed by 4 bases and V by 5 bases; bases with no gene match: 9. Looked up from germline, CDR1 is ENHRY and CDR2 is SYGVKD. The CDR3 runs 15 residues. CDR3 sequence reads: CAISPRGQGPTEAFF. The CDR3 nucleotides read TGTGCCATCAGTCCCCGAGGACAGGGACCCACTGAAGCTTTCTTT.

CDR3 sequence reads: CASSRGTGLYGYTF. The CDR3 coding sequence is TGTGCCAGCAGCCGAGGTACAGGGTTATATGGCTACACCTTC. The chain joins TRBV10-3 to TRBJ1-2, with TRBD1 as a possible D gene (6 bases). Trimming took off 10 bases at V and 5 bases at J, with 20 bases between the two ends. CDR1 is ENHRY, CDR2 SYGVKD, per germline. The CDR3 consists of 14 residues.